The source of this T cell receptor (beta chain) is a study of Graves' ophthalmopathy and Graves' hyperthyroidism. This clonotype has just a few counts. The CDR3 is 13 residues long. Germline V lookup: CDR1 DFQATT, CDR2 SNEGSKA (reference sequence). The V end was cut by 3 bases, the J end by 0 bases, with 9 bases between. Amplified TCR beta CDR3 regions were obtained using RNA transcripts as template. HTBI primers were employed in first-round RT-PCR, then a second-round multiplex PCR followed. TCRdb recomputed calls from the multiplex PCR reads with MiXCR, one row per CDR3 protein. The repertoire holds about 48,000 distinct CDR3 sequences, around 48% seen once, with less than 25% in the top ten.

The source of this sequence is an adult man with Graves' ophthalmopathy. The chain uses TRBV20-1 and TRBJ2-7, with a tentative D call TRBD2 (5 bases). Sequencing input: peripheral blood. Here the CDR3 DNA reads TGCAGTGCTAGGTGGGAGAGCTCCTACGAGCAGTACGTC. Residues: CSARWESSYEQYV.